A selection of T cell receptor beta chains follows, all from one sample in a study of CD8 T cells in Susac syndrome. TCRdb reprocessed the immunoSEQ multiplex PCR reads via MiXCR and lists one record per CDR3 protein. This table holds around 25,000 distinct CDR3 sequences, around 93% found once. The source material was CD8+ T cells from PBMCs. Every receptor here comes from a human donor with Susac syndrome. Each CDR3 is given with its conserved first and last residue. A D gene is named only where the DNA matches it firmly. Not every row has a clone size; where given, it reads once, few, many or a size class.

V gene	clone size	J gene	D gene	CDR3 protein	CDR3 DNA
TRBV3-1	.	TRBJ2-5	TRBD1	CASSPTGTGGETQYF	TGTGCCAGCAGCCCGACCGGGACAGGGGGAGAGACCCAGTACTTC
TRBV6-1	.	TRBJ2-5	TRBD1	CASRDRGAKETQYF	TGTGCCAGCCGTGACAGGGGCGCGAAGGAGACCCAGTACTTC
TRBV4-2	.	TRBJ2-5	TRBD1	CASSLLDRGGGETQYF	TGTGCCAGCAGCCTCCTGGACAGGGGGGGCGGAGAGACCCAGTACTTC
TRBV11-1	.	TRBJ2-5	TRBD2	CASSPGLAGAGTQYF	TGTGCCAGCAGCCCAGGACTAGCGGGGGCCGGGACCCAGTACTTC
TRBV5-1	.	TRBJ2-2	TRBD1	CASSLGQGAPGELFF	TGCGCCAGCAGCTTGGGACAGGGGGCGCCCGGGGAGCTGTTTTTT
TRBV6-6	.	TRBJ1-4	.	CASSSDSLWAEKLFF	TGTGCCAGCAGTTCCGACAGTCTCTGGGCTGAAAAACTGTTTTTT
TRBV15	.	TRBJ2-3	TRBD2	CATGSGGATDTQYF	TGTGCCACCGGCAGCGGGGGGGCGACAGATACGCAGTATTTT
TRBV7-9	once	TRBJ1-2	.	CASSLSGGINYGYTF	TGTGCCAGCAGCTTATCGGGAGGAATTAACTATGGCTACACCTTC
TRBV6-5	.	TRBJ2-5	TRBD2	CASSYSLTSGGKETQYF	TGTGCCAGCAGTTACTCCCTAACTAGCGGGGGTAAAGAGACCCAGTACTTC
TRBV28	few	TRBJ2-7	TRBD1	CASSNRDRGEEQYF	TGTGCCAGCAGTAACCGGGACAGGGGTGAGGAGCAGTACTTC
TRBV19	.	TRBJ1-5	TRBD1	CASSIGTGYNQPQHF	TGTGCCAGTAGTATAGGGACAGGCTATAATCAGCCCCAGCATTTT
TRBV19	.	TRBJ2-3	TRBD1	CASSPRTGGWETDTQYF	TGTGCCAGTAGTCCAAGAACAGGGGGATGGGAGACAGATACGCAGTATTTT
TRBV6-5	.	TRBJ2-7	TRBD1	CASSYGTDLYEQYF	TGTGCCAGCAGTTACGGGACAGATCTCTACGAGCAGTACTTC
TRBV7-9	once	TRBJ2-1	.	CASSLALGVNPYNEQFF	TGTGCCAGCAGCTTAGCGCTGGGCGTTAATCCCTACAATGAGCAGTTCTTC
TRBV5-1	.	TRBJ2-7	.	CASSPDLYEQYF	TGCGCCAGCAGCCCGGACCTCTACGAGCAGTACTTC
TRBV27	.	TRBJ2-3	.	CASSSLGAVTQYF	TGTGCCAGCAGTTCCCTAGGGGCTGTTACGCAGTATTTT
TRBV5-5	.	TRBJ2-1	TRBD1	CASSTADRANEQFF	TGTGCCAGCAGCACAGCTGACAGGGCCAATGAGCAGTTCTTC
TRBV6-1	.	TRBJ1-1	.	CASSDNVEGETEAFF	TGTGCCAGCAGTGATAATGTAGAGGGGGAAACTGAAGCTTTCTTT
TRBV9	.	TRBJ2-6	.	CASSVARRVSSGANVLTF	TGTGCCAGCAGCGTAGCTCGAAGGGTCAGCTCTGGGGCCAACGTCCTGACTTTC
TRBV28	.	TRBJ2-7	.	CASVLAVQYF	TGTGCCAGCGTTTTAGCTGTGCAGTACTTC